This T cell receptor (beta chain) was sequenced for a study of molecular identifiers for immune sequencing clone quantification. Study context: Four of five splits of RNA from approximately 20,000 or 98,000 naive CD8 cells were sequenced in replicates.

Researchers sorted naive CD8 T cells as cells that were CD8+CD4-CCR7+CD45RA+. TCRdb re-analysed the PCR reads in MiXCR, keeping a single row per CDR3 protein. The repertoire holds 45,000 to 55,000 distinct CDR3 sequences, with roughly a third as singletons. The V gene's germline CDR1 is SGDLS and CDR2 YYNGEE. V was shortened by 0 bases and J by 0 bases, with 11 bases between the two germline ends. This CDR3 has 16 residues. Study-wide results and caveats: Effector cells kept over 99% of their molecules in clones above 20 RNA copies, while naive cells kept under 1% there.

This clonotype was recorded a few times. Its antigen remains unknown. The TCR comes from a human donor in good health. Some libraries in this study had Jurkat cell RNA spiked in. This chain links TRBV9 with TRBJ2-3; D gene ambiguous. Sequenced: naive CD8+ T cells from blood, with Jurkat cell RNA spiked in. The subset is: FACS-sorted CD8+CD4-CCR7+CD45RA+ naive T cells. The chain's CDR3 is CASSVEAFQSTDTQYF. The CDR3 DNA reads TGTGCCAGCAGCGTAGAGGCTTTTCAAAGCACAGATACGCAGTATTTT.